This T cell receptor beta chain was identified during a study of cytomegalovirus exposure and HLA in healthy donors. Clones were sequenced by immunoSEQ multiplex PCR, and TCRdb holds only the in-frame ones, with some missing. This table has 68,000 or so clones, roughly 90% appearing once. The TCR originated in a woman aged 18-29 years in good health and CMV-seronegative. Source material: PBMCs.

CDR3 loop: CASRRDRANYGYTF. In nucleotides, the CDR3 is TGTGCCAGCAGAAGGGACAGGGCTAACTATGGCTACACCTTC. The genes are TRBV27 and TRBJ1-2; 9 nucleotides agree with TRBD1. The ends lost 6 bases at V and 0 bases at J; junction bases unmatched: 2. Per germline, CDR1 MNHEY and CDR2 SMNVEV (reference sequence). This CDR3 is built from 14 residues.